Sequencing of this T cell receptor (beta chain) was carried out in a study of T cell repertoires in cytomegalovirus infection. The germline gives CDR1 DFQATT, CDR2 SNEGSKA (reference sequence). With 0 bases clipped from V and 2 bases from J, the junction kept 7 bases outside the gene matches. CDR3 length: 15 amino acids. TCRdb re-called the reads through MiXCR, storing one row per CDR3 protein. The sample has fewer than 350,000 distinct CDR3 sequences, roughly 17% seen once. This receptor was obtained from a human donor in good health (CMV status not recorded). Some clones in this sample may be carry-over from other donors' samples. The chain has TRBV20-1 and TRBJ2-7; 7 bases are shared with TRBD1. The source material was PBMCs. CDR3 residues: CSARDDGRGTYEQYF. Written as DNA, the CDR3 is TGCAGTGCTAGAGATGACGGCAGGGGGACCTACGAGCAGTACTTC.